This T cell receptor (beta chain) originates from a study of monozygotic twins with inflammatory bowel disease. Study findings and constraints: IBD patients showed reduced TCRbeta diversity (inverse Simpson) versus healthy co-twins.

Unfractionated whole blood yielded total RNA, and T cells were not sorted. TCRdb reprocessed the 5' RACE reads, with one entry per CDR3 protein and no DNA. The sample data list about 160,000 distinct CDR3 sequences. CDR3 length: 14 amino acids. A note on this clonotype: The antigen is unknown.

This receptor was taken from a human donor with ulcerative colitis or Crohn's disease, or a healthy co-twin of an affected twin (not recorded which). Specimen: blood. The rearrangement links TRBV12-3 or TRBV12-4 to TRBJ1-1. CDR3 residues: CASSLWGENTEAFF.